This T cell receptor (beta chain) was observed in a study of PD-1 blockade in classical Hodgkin lymphoma. J was trimmed by 0 bases and V by 6 bases; bases with no gene match: 9. This CDR3 contains 19 residues. CDR1 and CDR2 (germline): SGHRS, YFSETQ. Measured with immunoSEQ multiplex PCR; TCRdb has only the in-frame clones, and not every one. The sample contains thousands of clones, approximately 80% of which appear only once. Each of the patients experienced relapse following autologous stem cell transplantation, and their brentuximab vedotin exposure differed. Researchers used magnetic negative selection to pull out pure CD4+ T cells from thawed PBMCs.

The gene calls are TRBV5-1 and TRBJ2-2; 15 nucleotides align to TRBD2. This specimen consisted of CD4+ T cells from blood, obtained at baseline. This sequence originates from a human donor with classical Hodgkin lymphoma. The CDR3 spells CASKIAGLAGGTNTGELFF. CDR3 coding DNA: TGCGCCAGCAAAATTGCGGGACTAGCGGGAGGAACGAACACCGGGGAGCTGTTTTTT.